This section outlines one T cell receptor (beta chain) sequence together with its context. The antigen it recognizes is unknown. No much larger clone exists at a distance of one base, and base qualities are not known. This sample is drawn from a study of blood T cell repertoires in COVID-19 (dated by TCRdb to between 2020 and 2021). Background on the whole study: The collaborator samples originated in the United States, Italy and Spain and spanned the acute and convalescent phases of COVID-19. The repertoires were made available in a free public database intended to serve as a resource for research on the immune response to SARS-CoV-2. The material from the prospective study consisted of cDNA or gDNA derived from T cells, B-cell-depleted T cells, or PBMCs. The dataset comprised deeply sampled blood TCRbeta repertoires from subjects exposed to, actively infected with, or recovered from COVID-19. HLA class I and class II types, where available, came from metadata supplied by the sample provider rather than from assay-based typing. Samples came from the ongoing ImmuneRACE study (first 160 participants) plus 1,254 subjects from 6 global collaborators. A de-identified subject ID, COVID-19 status, age in years and sex were almost always included in the sample metadata. Broader findings and caveats from the paper: Clinical and demographic metadata were provided uncurated, with the amount varying by source and participant.

Participants in the prospective study were enrolled through a virtual design, were aged roughly 18 to 90 years, and lived in under 25 United States geographic areas. In the prospective study, participants were assigned to cohorts based on the clinical history participants reported in a screening survey and a study questionnaire. Recovered participants in ImmuneRACE Cohort 3 were defined by two consecutive negative NP/OP PCR tests, clearance by a healthcare professional, or resolution of symptoms. In the prospective study, mobile phlebotomists collected whole blood, serum and a nasopharyngeal or oropharyngeal swab from each participant. Prospective study participants could optionally give additional blood draws and questionnaires over a roughly 2-month period. Blood samples from the prospective study were shipped frozen or at room temperature prior to DNA extraction. TCRbeta CDR3 regions were amplified from genomic DNA using the immunoSEQ Assay, a bias-controlled multiplex PCR. In the paper's pipeline: The number of nucleated cells in each sample was estimated from the amplification of reference gene primers within the assay. To quantify the absolute abundance of each unique TCRbeta CDR3 rearrangement, sequence reads were collapsed and filtered. For each sample, productive Simpson clonality was calculated by taking the square root of Simpson's diversity index across productive rearrangements. Not all clones reach the TCRdb copy of this immuneACCESS table, which keeps in-frame sequences only. Checked studies attribute under half of the gap to unresolved V genes and leave the rest unexplained. For V, J and clone size, that table is used; D and trimming come from the DNA. The sample table records more than 350,000 clones; 75% to 90% of these occur just once. 1% of the sample belongs to the ten largest clones.

Spanning cysteine to phenylalanine, the CDR3 consists of 15 amino acids. Only CDR3 DNA remains: 45 bases, in frame from the first base. The V and J ends are trimmed by 3 bases and 0 bases, leaving 9 bases between them. The germline V gene gives CDR1 as SGHTA and CDR2 as FQGNSA. This TCR was sampled from a man aged 18 to 29 who had recovered from COVID-19. Sequencing was performed on PBMCs or T cells enriched from blood (not recorded which). Recombination linked TRBV7-2 to TRBJ1-5; the D gene is not confidently resolved. The CDR3 reads CASSFGQISNQPQHF. The nucleotide sequence is given as TGTGCCAGCAGCTTTGGTCAGATTAGCAATCAGCCCCAGCATTTT.